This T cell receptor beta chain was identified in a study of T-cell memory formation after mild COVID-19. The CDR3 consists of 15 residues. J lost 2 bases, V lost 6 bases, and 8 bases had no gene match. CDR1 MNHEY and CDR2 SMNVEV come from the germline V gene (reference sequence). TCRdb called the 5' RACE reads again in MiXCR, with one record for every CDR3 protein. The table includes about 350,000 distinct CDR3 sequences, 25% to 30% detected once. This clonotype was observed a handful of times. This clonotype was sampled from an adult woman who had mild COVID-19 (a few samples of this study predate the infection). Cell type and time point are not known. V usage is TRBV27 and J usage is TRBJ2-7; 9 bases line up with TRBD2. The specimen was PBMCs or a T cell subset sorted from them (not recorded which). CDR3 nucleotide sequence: TGTGCCAGCAGGCGGGGGGGCCTGAGTCCCTACGAGCAGTACTTC. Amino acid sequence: CASRRGGLSPYEQYF.